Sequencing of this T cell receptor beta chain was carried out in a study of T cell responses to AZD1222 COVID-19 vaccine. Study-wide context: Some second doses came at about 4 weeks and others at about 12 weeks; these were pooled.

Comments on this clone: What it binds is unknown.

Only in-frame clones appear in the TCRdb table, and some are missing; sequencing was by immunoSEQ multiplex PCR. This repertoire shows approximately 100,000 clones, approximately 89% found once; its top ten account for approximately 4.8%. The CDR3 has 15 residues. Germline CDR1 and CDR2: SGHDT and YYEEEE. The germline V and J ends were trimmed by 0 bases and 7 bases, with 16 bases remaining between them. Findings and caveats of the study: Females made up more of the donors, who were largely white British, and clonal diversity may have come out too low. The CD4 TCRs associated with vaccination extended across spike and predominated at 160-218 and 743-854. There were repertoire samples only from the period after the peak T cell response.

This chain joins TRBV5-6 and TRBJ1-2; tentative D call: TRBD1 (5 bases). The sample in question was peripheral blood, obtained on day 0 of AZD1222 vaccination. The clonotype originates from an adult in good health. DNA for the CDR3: TGTGCCAGCAGCTTGGAGGTCAGGGAAGAGTTTGGCTACACCTTC. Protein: CASSLEVREEFGYTF.